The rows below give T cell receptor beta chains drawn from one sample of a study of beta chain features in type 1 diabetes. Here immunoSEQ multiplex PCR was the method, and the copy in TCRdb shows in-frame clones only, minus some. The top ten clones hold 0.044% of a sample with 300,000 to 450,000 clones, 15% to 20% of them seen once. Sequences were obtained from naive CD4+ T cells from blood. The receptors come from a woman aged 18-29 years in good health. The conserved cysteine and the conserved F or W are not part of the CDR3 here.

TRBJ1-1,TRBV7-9,ASSLAPGQPMNTEAF
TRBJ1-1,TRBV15,ATSKQQTNTEAF
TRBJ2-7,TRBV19,ASSITAGREQY
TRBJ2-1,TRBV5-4,ASSPTGGAYSYNEQF
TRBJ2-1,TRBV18,ASSPPRGSDEQF
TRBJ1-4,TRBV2,ASTEGTGREKLF
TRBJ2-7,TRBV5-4,ATRVGTVPYEQY
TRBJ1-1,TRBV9,ASSVEHTEAF
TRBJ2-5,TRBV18,ASSPSAGPRSSWETQY
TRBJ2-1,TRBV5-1,ASGSPWDEQF
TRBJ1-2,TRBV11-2,ASSSILQGNYGYT
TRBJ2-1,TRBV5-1,ASSLLPAGTGASDEQF
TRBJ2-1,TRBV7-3,ASSLQSGGWHEQF
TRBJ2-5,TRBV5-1,ASKGKGTGEETQY
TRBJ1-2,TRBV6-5,ASSFLDRDFGYT
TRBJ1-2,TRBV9,ASSVLGYGYT
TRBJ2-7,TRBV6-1,ASTWDRTAYEQY
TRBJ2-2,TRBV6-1,ASRTGTNTGELF
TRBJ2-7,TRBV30,AWGQSYEQY
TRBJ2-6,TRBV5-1,ASSVQGTGANVLT
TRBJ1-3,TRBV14,ASSQVGRGLGSGNTIY
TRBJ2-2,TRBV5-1,ASSLAWTGIGTGELF
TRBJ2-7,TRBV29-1,SVEEGNWGRGPEQY
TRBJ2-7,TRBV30,AFGDKPFYEQY
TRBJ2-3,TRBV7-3,ASSLSTSGGMDTQY
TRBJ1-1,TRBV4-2,ASSQEPIGVTEAF
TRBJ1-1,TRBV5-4,ASSLVTGWRTEAF
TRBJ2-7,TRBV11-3,ASSPLGAGGYEQY
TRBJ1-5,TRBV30,AWSLGGANLGPQH
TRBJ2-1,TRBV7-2,ASSAGLAGVAEQF
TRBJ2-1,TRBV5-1,ASSFGQGRNEQF
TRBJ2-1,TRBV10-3,AISETRQGSSYNEQF
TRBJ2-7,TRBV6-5,ASSFLAGGTYEQY
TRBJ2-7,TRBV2,ASSLAGQYEQY
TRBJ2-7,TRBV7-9,ASSFPVNEQY
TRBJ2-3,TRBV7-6,ASSFRTGADTQY
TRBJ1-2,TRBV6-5,ASSYDRANYGYT
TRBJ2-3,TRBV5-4,ASSPGQSTDTQY
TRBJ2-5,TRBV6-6,ASSFSAGGVAETQY
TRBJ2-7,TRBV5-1,ASSLVAADYEQY
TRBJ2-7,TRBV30,AWSRVGLAGAYEQY
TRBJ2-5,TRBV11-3,ASSLGLIFGETQY
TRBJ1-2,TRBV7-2,ASSLARESGYT
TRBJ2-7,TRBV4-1,ASSQEIPDRGMKEQY
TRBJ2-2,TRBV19,ASSGSHGSSTGELF
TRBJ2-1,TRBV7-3,ASSPVLAGSGEQF
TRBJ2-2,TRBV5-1,ASSLDFRGFTGELF
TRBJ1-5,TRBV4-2,ASSQSSDQPQH
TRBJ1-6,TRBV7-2,ASSPKVAGSYSPLH
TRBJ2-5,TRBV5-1,ASSPYLGGTETQY
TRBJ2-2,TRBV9,ASSVGTPGTGELF
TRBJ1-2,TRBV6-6,ASSYNNNYGYT